One TCR beta chain is described in this entry. Its target is unknown. Use of 60 Vbeta and 13 Jbeta primers characterized the PCR. Here immunoSEQ multiplex PCR was the method, and the copy in TCRdb shows in-frame clones only, minus some. The sample consists of under 200,000 clones, more than 70% of them appearing once. Germline lookup yields CDR1 MDHEN and CDR2 SYDVKM. Trimming removed 3 bases at V and 0 bases at J, with 15 bases between. The CDR3 covers 17 residues. These data belong to a study of cytomegalovirus exposure and HLA in healthy donors. Study conclusions and caveats: TCR beta V- and J-gene trimming was later associated with a missense DCLRE1C variant.

The sample taken for sequencing was PBMCs. The J gene is TRBJ1-5, the V gene TRBV28; D remains unclear. This sequence originates from a man aged 55 to 70 in good health and CMV-seronegative. CDR3 region: CASSLNEGAYSNQPQHF. CDR3 coding DNA: TGTGCCAGCAGTTTGAACGAGGGTGCCTATAGCAATCAGCCCCAGCATTTT.